This is a list of T cell receptor beta chains from one sample in a study of follicular helper T cells after annual influenza vaccination. The repertoire was sequenced with immunoSEQ multiplex PCR; TCRdb's copy has only in-frame clones and lacks some. Here the sample spans about 10,000 clones, 75% to 85% being singletons. The sample in question was CXCR5+ CD38- circulating T follicular helper cells from blood, obtained 7 days after influenza vaccination. The source is an adult who received the influenza vaccine. Both conserved end residues are part of each CDR3. The order of the fields is CDR3 DNA, CDR3 protein, clone size, D gene, J gene, V gene. The D gene is left open where the match is weak. Size values are once, few and many counts, or a class for expanded clones, and some rows have none.

cdr3_nt: TGTGCCAGCAGTGATTTGGGGGAACGAGGCTACACCTTC
cdr3_aa: CASSDLGERGYTF
clone_size: .
d_call: .
j_call: TRBJ1-2
v_call: TRBV6-1

cdr3_nt: TGTGCCAGCAGTCTTGGAGGAGCTAACTATGGCTACACCTTC
cdr3_aa: CASSLGGANYGYTF
clone_size: few
d_call: .
j_call: TRBJ1-2
v_call: TRBV28

cdr3_nt: TGTGCCAGCAGCCTGGGGGAAAATTCACCCCTCCACTTT
cdr3_aa: CASSLGENSPLHF
clone_size: few
d_call: .
j_call: TRBJ1-6
v_call: TRBV11-2

cdr3_nt: TGTGCCAGCAGTTACTCGCCAGTAATTAATTCACCCCTCCACTTT
cdr3_aa: CASSYSPVINSPLHF
clone_size: once
d_call: .
j_call: TRBJ1-6
v_call: TRBV6-6

cdr3_nt: TGTGCCAGCTCAGGAATAGCGGGGGGGCCGAAGACCCAGTACTTC
cdr3_aa: CASSGIAGGPKTQYF
clone_size: .
d_call: TRBD2
j_call: TRBJ2-5
v_call: TRBV18

cdr3_nt: TGCGCCAGCTCCGGAGGAACTAATGAAAAACTGTTTTTT
cdr3_aa: CASSGGTNEKLFF
clone_size: .
d_call: .
j_call: TRBJ1-4
v_call: TRBV5-1

cdr3_nt: TGTGCCAGCTCACCACAGTACCAAGAGACCCAGTACTTC
cdr3_aa: CASSPQYQETQYF
clone_size: .
d_call: .
j_call: TRBJ2-5
v_call: TRBV18

cdr3_nt: TGCGCCAGCAGCCTGGGCTCTGGGGCCAACGTCCTGACTTTC
cdr3_aa: CASSLGSGANVLTF
clone_size: few
d_call: .
j_call: TRBJ2-6
v_call: TRBV5-1

cdr3_nt: TGTGCCAGCTCACCATGGGGACAAGGGAACACTGAAGCTTTCTTT
cdr3_aa: CASSPWGQGNTEAFF
clone_size: .
d_call: .
j_call: TRBJ1-1
v_call: TRBV18

cdr3_nt: TGTGCCAGCTCACCACCGAGGAACAAAAACACCGGGGAGCTGTTTTTT
cdr3_aa: CASSPPRNKNTGELFF
clone_size: .
d_call: .
j_call: TRBJ2-2
v_call: TRBV18

cdr3_nt: TGTGCCAGCAGTTTCAGGGGGAAGAGCTCCTACGAGCAGTACTTC
cdr3_aa: CASSFRGKSSYEQYF
clone_size: .
d_call: TRBD1
j_call: TRBJ2-7
v_call: TRBV6-6

cdr3_nt: TGTGCCAGCAGACGGGACTATACCACTCCCAGGAATACGCAGTATTTT
cdr3_aa: CASRRDYTTPRNTQYF
clone_size: .
d_call: TRBD2
j_call: TRBJ2-3
v_call: TRBV5-5

cdr3_nt: TGTGCCAGCTCACCTTACTCAGGGGTAGGCGAGCAGTACTTC
cdr3_aa: CASSPYSGVGEQYF
clone_size: .
d_call: .
j_call: TRBJ2-7
v_call: TRBV18

cdr3_nt: TGTGCCAGTAGTGCTCTAGACTCCATCGAGCAGTACTTC
cdr3_aa: CASSALDSIEQYF
clone_size: large
d_call: .
j_call: TRBJ2-7
v_call: TRBV19

cdr3_nt: TGTGCCAGCAGTGAGGGGATAATGCGGGGGTTCGACAATGAGCAGTTCTTC
cdr3_aa: CASSEGIMRGFDNEQFF
clone_size: .
d_call: TRBD2
j_call: TRBJ2-1
v_call: TRBV6-1

cdr3_nt: TGCGCCAGCAGTGAAAGGACGGCCGTGGCCCGGGAGCAGTACTTC
cdr3_aa: CASSERTAVAREQYF
clone_size: few
d_call: .
j_call: TRBJ2-7
v_call: TRBV10-2

cdr3_nt: TGTGCCAGCAAGACAGGGGACACTGAAGCTTTCTTT
cdr3_aa: CASKTGDTEAFF
clone_size: .
d_call: TRBD1
j_call: TRBJ1-1
v_call: TRBV28

cdr3_nt: TGTGCCATCAGTGAACGCGGAGCGCAGTATTTT
cdr3_aa: CAISERGAQYF
clone_size: .
d_call: .
j_call: TRBJ2-3
v_call: TRBV10-3

cdr3_nt: TGCAGCGTTGAAGATCGCGGCGTGCTCTCTGGAAACACCATATATTTT
cdr3_aa: CSVEDRGVLSGNTIYF
clone_size: large
d_call: .
j_call: TRBJ1-3
v_call: TRBV29-1

cdr3_nt: TGTGCCAGCAGTTCTCGGGGGCGCTTTTTTTCACCCCTCCACTTT
cdr3_aa: CASSSRGRFFSPLHF
clone_size: few
d_call: .
j_call: TRBJ1-6
v_call: TRBV28

cdr3_nt: TGTGCCAGCAGCACCGGACTAACGATGAACACCGGGGAGCTGTTTTTT
cdr3_aa: CASSTGLTMNTGELFF
clone_size: .
d_call: .
j_call: TRBJ2-2
v_call: TRBV7-2

cdr3_nt: TGTGCCAGCAGCCGCTCGGGCAGGGATGGCTACACCTTC
cdr3_aa: CASSRSGRDGYTF
clone_size: .
d_call: .
j_call: TRBJ1-2
v_call: TRBV7-2

cdr3_nt: TGCACCAGCAGGAGTCGGGCCAACGTCCTGACTTTC
cdr3_aa: CTSRSRANVLTF
clone_size: once
d_call: .
j_call: TRBJ2-6
v_call: TRBV1

cdr3_nt: TGTGCCTGGAGTGTCTGGCAGGGAAGCTCCTACGAGCAGTACTTC
cdr3_aa: CAWSVWQGSSYEQYF
clone_size: .
d_call: .
j_call: TRBJ2-7
v_call: TRBV30

cdr3_nt: TGTGCCAGCAGCGTAGCGGGAGCGCGTACCGGGGAGCTGTTTTTT
cdr3_aa: CASSVAGARTGELFF
clone_size: once
d_call: .
j_call: TRBJ2-2
v_call: TRBV9

cdr3_nt: TGTGCCAGCAGCTCTCTCGGCGGGTATGTAGATACGCAGTATTTT
cdr3_aa: CASSSLGGYVDTQYF
clone_size: .
d_call: .
j_call: TRBJ2-3
v_call: TRBV5-6

cdr3_nt: TGTGCCAGCAGCCCAGAGGGGGGTAGCGGGGGTTCCTACAATGAGCAGTTCTTC
cdr3_aa: CASSPEGGSGGSYNEQFF
clone_size: .
d_call: TRBD2
j_call: TRBJ2-1
v_call: TRBV7-6

cdr3_nt: TGTGCCAGCAGCGAGGACAGAGCCCAAGAGACCCAGTACTTC
cdr3_aa: CASSEDRAQETQYF
clone_size: once
d_call: .
j_call: TRBJ2-5
v_call: TRBV5-6

cdr3_nt: TGTGCCAGTCGGGCGGGGGGCTACTCCTACAATGAGCAGTTCTTC
cdr3_aa: CASRAGGYSYNEQFF
clone_size: .
d_call: TRBD2
j_call: TRBJ2-1
v_call: TRBV5-6

cdr3_nt: TGTGCCACCAGCTCCCTCCCGGGACAGGGGATAACTAATGAAAAACTGTTTTTT
cdr3_aa: CATSSLPGQGITNEKLFF
clone_size: .
d_call: TRBD1
j_call: TRBJ1-4
v_call: TRBV15

cdr3_nt: TGTGCCAGCTCACCCTCTGGACAGGAAGGCTACACCTTC
cdr3_aa: CASSPSGQEGYTF
clone_size: .
d_call: TRBD1
j_call: TRBJ1-2
v_call: TRBV18

cdr3_nt: TGTGCCAGTAGTCGGAGCGGGGGGACGAAACAAGAGACCCAGTACTTC
cdr3_aa: CASSRSGGTKQETQYF
clone_size: .
d_call: TRBD2
j_call: TRBJ2-5
v_call: TRBV19

cdr3_nt: TGTGCCATCAGTGAGATTGGGTCTGGTGGTGAGCAGTTCTTC
cdr3_aa: CAISEIGSGGEQFF
clone_size: .
d_call: .
j_call: TRBJ2-1
v_call: TRBV10-3

cdr3_nt: TGTGCCAGCAGCCCGGGACAGGGCGATTCACCCCTCCACTTT
cdr3_aa: CASSPGQGDSPLHF
clone_size: few
d_call: TRBD1
j_call: TRBJ1-6
v_call: TRBV5-4

cdr3_nt: TGTGCCAGCAGTTCCTTACGGGACAGGGCCTACGAGCAGTACTTC
cdr3_aa: CASSSLRDRAYEQYF
clone_size: .
d_call: TRBD1
j_call: TRBJ2-7
v_call: TRBV6-6

cdr3_nt: TGTGCCAGCAGCTTTCAAGCAGGGGCTGGTGAAAAACTGTTTTTT
cdr3_aa: CASSFQAGAGEKLFF
clone_size: .
d_call: .
j_call: TRBJ1-4
v_call: TRBV7-6

cdr3_nt: TGTGCCAGCTCAGAAGGGACGTCTAATGAAAAACTGTTTTTT
cdr3_aa: CASSEGTSNEKLFF
clone_size: once
d_call: .
j_call: TRBJ1-4
v_call: TRBV18

cdr3_nt: TGTGCCAGCAGCAATCCCCCCCATTCCTACGAGCAGTACTTC
cdr3_aa: CASSNPPHSYEQYF
clone_size: .
d_call: .
j_call: TRBJ2-7
v_call: TRBV21-1

cdr3_nt: TGTGCCAGCAGCTTGTTCGGGGTAGAGACCCAGTACTTC
cdr3_aa: CASSLFGVETQYF
clone_size: .
d_call: .
j_call: TRBJ2-5
v_call: TRBV5-4

cdr3_nt: TGTGCCAGCAGTGACCCAGTTCGCAATCAGCCCCAGCATTTT
cdr3_aa: CASSDPVRNQPQHF
clone_size: .
d_call: .
j_call: TRBJ1-5
v_call: TRBV28

cdr3_nt: TGTGCCAGCAGCTTAACCCCCGTCCAGCTAGTAGGGTACACAGATACGCAGTATTTT
cdr3_aa: CASSLTPVQLVGYTDTQYF
clone_size: .
d_call: .
j_call: TRBJ2-3
v_call: TRBV11-2

cdr3_nt: TGCAGCGTCGACAGGGGTGGCTACACCTTC
cdr3_aa: CSVDRGGYTF
clone_size: .
d_call: TRBD1
j_call: TRBJ1-2
v_call: TRBV29-1

cdr3_nt: TGTGCCAGCAGCTTAGGAGCGGGCTACACAGATACGCAGTATTTT
cdr3_aa: CASSLGAGYTDTQYF
clone_size: once
d_call: .
j_call: TRBJ2-3
v_call: TRBV13

cdr3_nt: TGCGCCAGCAGCCAGAGCGGACCGAGCACAGATACGCAGTATTTT
cdr3_aa: CASSQSGPSTDTQYF
clone_size: .
d_call: .
j_call: TRBJ2-3
v_call: TRBV4-1

cdr3_nt: TGTGCCAGCTCACCCGACAGGAGGGGAGACGAGCAGTACTTC
cdr3_aa: CASSPDRRGDEQYF
clone_size: few
d_call: .
j_call: TRBJ2-7
v_call: TRBV18

cdr3_nt: TGTGCCAGCAGTCTTGGGACTAAGGCCAACGTCCTGACTTTC
cdr3_aa: CASSLGTKANVLTF
clone_size: .
d_call: TRBD2
j_call: TRBJ2-6
v_call: TRBV28

cdr3_nt: TGTGCCAGCAGAGGGGACGGAGGAGCTAATGAAAAACTGTTTTTT
cdr3_aa: CASRGDGGANEKLFF
clone_size: .
d_call: .
j_call: TRBJ1-4
v_call: TRBV28

cdr3_nt: TGTGCCAGCAAGCAAAGAATAGAAAGCAATCAGCCCCAGCATTTT
cdr3_aa: CASKQRIESNQPQHF
clone_size: .
d_call: .
j_call: TRBJ1-5
v_call: TRBV6-1

cdr3_nt: TGTGCCAGCAGTTCAGGGGGCGGAGGCGGGGAGCTGTTTTTT
cdr3_aa: CASSSGGGGGELFF
clone_size: .
d_call: TRBD1
j_call: TRBJ2-2
v_call: TRBV6-6

cdr3_nt: TGTGCCATCAGAGGCACAGATACGCAGTATTTT
cdr3_aa: CAIRGTDTQYF
clone_size: .
d_call: .
j_call: TRBJ2-3
v_call: TRBV10-3

cdr3_nt: TGTGCCAGCAGCTCCAATATAGGGGGTACTGAAGCTTTCTTT
cdr3_aa: CASSSNIGGTEAFF
clone_size: .
d_call: .
j_call: TRBJ1-1
v_call: TRBV11-2

cdr3_nt: TGCGCCAGCAGCCGAGACGGACTAGCGGGGGCGGAGACCCAGTACTTC
cdr3_aa: CASSRDGLAGAETQYF
clone_size: .
d_call: TRBD2
j_call: TRBJ2-5
v_call: TRBV4-1

cdr3_nt: TGTGCCAGCAGCGTAGCTAGCGGGACCCAAAACATTCAGTACTTC
cdr3_aa: CASSVASGTQNIQYF
clone_size: .
d_call: TRBD2
j_call: TRBJ2-4
v_call: TRBV9

cdr3_nt: TGTGCCAGCAGCAGTGGACAGGGAGCGGATACGCAGTATTTT
cdr3_aa: CASSSGQGADTQYF
clone_size: .
d_call: TRBD1
j_call: TRBJ2-3
v_call: TRBV5-4

cdr3_nt: TGTGCCAGCAGCTTGGTCCGGGGGGGCCCGAATACGCAGTATTTT
cdr3_aa: CASSLVRGGPNTQYF
clone_size: .
d_call: TRBD2
j_call: TRBJ2-3
v_call: TRBV7-9

cdr3_nt: TGTGCCAGCAGGACAGGGAGCTCTGGGGCCAACGTCCTGACTTTC
cdr3_aa: CASRTGSSGANVLTF
clone_size: .
d_call: TRBD1
j_call: TRBJ2-6
v_call: TRBV6-1

cdr3_nt: TGTGCCAGCAGGATTAAAGGGGGCTACACCTTC
cdr3_aa: CASRIKGGYTF
clone_size: .
d_call: .
j_call: TRBJ1-2
v_call: TRBV2